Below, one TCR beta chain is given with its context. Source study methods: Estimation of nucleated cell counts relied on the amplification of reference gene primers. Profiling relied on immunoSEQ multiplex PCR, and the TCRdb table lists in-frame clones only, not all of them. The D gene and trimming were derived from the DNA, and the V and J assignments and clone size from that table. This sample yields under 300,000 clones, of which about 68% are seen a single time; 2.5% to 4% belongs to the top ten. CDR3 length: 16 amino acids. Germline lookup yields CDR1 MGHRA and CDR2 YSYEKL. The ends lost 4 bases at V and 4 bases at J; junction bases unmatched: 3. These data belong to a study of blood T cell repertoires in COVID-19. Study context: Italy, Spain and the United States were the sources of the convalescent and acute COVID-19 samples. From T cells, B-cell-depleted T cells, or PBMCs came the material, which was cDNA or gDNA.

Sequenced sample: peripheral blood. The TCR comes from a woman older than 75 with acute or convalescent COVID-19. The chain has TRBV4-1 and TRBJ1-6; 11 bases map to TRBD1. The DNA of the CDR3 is TGCGCCAGCAGCCTAGGACAGGGGGCTTATAATTCACCCCTCCACTTT. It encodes CASSLGQGAYNSPLHF.